One and the same sample provided the 23 T cell receptor beta chains below, sequenced in a study of blood T cells in healthy people across ages. A sample-barcoded 5' primer and a J-beta primer mix were used in a second PCR of roughly 6 to 11 cycles. TCRdb passed the 5' RACE reads through MiXCR, listing each CDR3 protein once. The table includes 800,000 to 950,000 distinct CDR3 sequences, 25% to 35% detected once. This sample also belongs to another study, concerning T cells of mothers and their children.

Sequences were obtained from blood. These receptors were obtained from a woman in her forties in good health.

In its sample, this clonotype was seen a few times. This chain links TRBV7-2 with TRBJ1-6; D is undetermined. The CDR3 is 14 amino acids. V gave up 6 bases and J gave up 10 bases, with 16 bases separating them. Germline V gives CDR1 SGHTA, CDR2 FQGNSA. CDR3 nucleotide sequence: TGTGCCAGCAGTTCCTTTAGAGAGGAATCACCCCTCCACTTT. It encodes CASSSFREESPLHF.

The V gene is TRBV20-1, the J gene TRBJ1-1; D may be TRBD1 (6 bases). Per germline, CDR1 DFQATT and CDR2 SNEGSKA (reference sequence). The CDR3 spans 11 residues. Trimming took off 5 bases at V and 14 bases at J, with 18 bases between the two ends. Written as DNA, the CDR3 is TGCAGTGCTGACAAACAGGGTTTTGGGTTCTTT. As protein: CSADKQGFGFF.

The rearrangement links TRBV2 to TRBJ1-5, with a weak D call TRBD1 (5 bases). The germline V gene encodes CDR1 SNHLY and CDR2 FYNNEI. The CDR3 contains 14 residues. Trimming took off 6 bases at V and 4 bases at J, with 13 bases between the two ends. CDR3 sequence: CASRPNTGNQPQHF. The CDR3 DNA reads TGTGCCAGCAGACCAAACACAGGTAATCAGCCCCAGCATTTT.

This clonotype was recorded a few times. J is TRBJ1-5 and V is TRBV7-9; possibly TRBD1 for D (5 bases). CDR3 length: 14 amino acids. CDR1 SEHNR and CDR2 FQNEAQ come from the germline V gene (reference sequence). The V gene lost 5 bases and the J gene lost 2 bases, with 10 bases spanning the gap. The CDR3 DNA reads TGTGCCAGCAGCCGAGGGGCAGGCAATCAGCCCCAGCATTTT. The encoded protein is CASSRGAGNQPQHF.

This clonotype has a handful of counts. The gene calls are TRBV5-1 and TRBJ1-5; tentative D call: TRBD1 (5 bases). V gave up 1 base and J gave up 7 bases, with 12 bases separating them. The CDR3 covers 14 residues. Germline lookup yields CDR1 SGHRS and CDR2 YFSETQ. In nucleotides, the CDR3 is TGCGCCAGCAGCTTGAGGTTTGGGGACCAGCCCCAGCATTTT. Protein product: CASSLRFGDQPQHF.

This clonotype was seen many times. The CDR3 DNA follows: TGTGCCAGCAGCCCCGGAGGGACCGGAATTAGCTACACCTTC. Translation gives CASSPGGTGISYTF. The V call is TRBV27, the J call TRBJ1-2; tentative D call: TRBD1 (5 bases). Trimming stripped 6 bases from V and 9 bases from J, with 20 bases between. The length of the CDR3 is 14 residues. Germline CDR1 and CDR2: MNHEY and SMNVEV (reference sequence).

Concerning this clonotype itself: A much larger clone sits a single nucleotide away, making a read error possible. The gene calls are TRBV11-2 and TRBJ2-7, with 8 bases matching TRBD1. The germline V gene has CDR1 SGHAT and CDR2 FQNNGV. J was trimmed by 6 bases and V by 8 bases; bases with no gene match: 9. CDR3 length: 13 residues. The CDR3, as DNA: TGTGCCAGCGGCCAGGCAGGGGGCGCCGAGCAGTACTTC. Protein sequence: CASGQAGGAEQYF.

This clonotype occurred a few times. This chain uses TRBV27 with TRBJ2-5; D is perhaps TRBD2 (5 bases). CDR1 is MNHEY and CDR2 is SMNVEV in the germline V gene (reference sequence). The CDR3 totals 14 residues. V was trimmed by 0 bases and J by 6 bases, leaving 11 bases between them. The CDR3: CASSLSSEGKTQYF. The CDR3, as DNA: TGTGCCAGCAGTTTATCGAGTGAGGGAAAGACCCAGTACTTC.

This clonotype was recorded a few times. V gene TRBV7-2 combines with J gene TRBJ2-5, with D perhaps TRBD1 or TRBD2 (5 bases each). This CDR3 is built from 14 residues. Looked up from germline, CDR1 is SGHTA and CDR2 is FQGNSA. Trimming took 4 bases from V and 5 from J, leaving 14 bases between them. The CDR3 nucleotides are TGTGCCAGCAGCTCCCTCGGGGCGGTGGAGACCCAGTACTTC. Its protein is CASSSLGAVETQYF.

In this sample, this clonotype turned up many times. The V gene is TRBV7-9, the J gene TRBJ2-7; unclear D gene. The CDR3 is 14 residues long. The ends were cut back, 2 bases at V and 4 bases at J, with 12 bases in the middle. CDR1 SEHNR and CDR2 FQNEAQ come from the germline V gene (reference sequence). The CDR3 loop reads CASSLSPVLYEQYF. Here the CDR3 DNA reads TGTGCCAGCAGCTTATCGCCGGTTCTTTACGAGCAGTACTTC.

Only one count was recorded for this clonotype. An end of the junction differs from the germline gene, which may be a read error. The CDR3 loop reads CASSLEGDLYTGTQYF. The CDR3 DNA reads as TGCGCCAGCAGCTTGGAGGGGGACCTATACACAGGTACGCAGTATTTT. V is TRBV5-1 and J is TRBJ2-3; possible D gene TRBD1, 6 bases. Germline V CDR1 and CDR2: SGHRS, YFSETQ. This CDR3 is 16 amino acids long.

The chain's CDR3 is CASSFTQSFSNQPQHF. CDR3 in DNA: TGTGCCAGCAGTTTTACGCAGTCCTTCAGCAATCAGCCCCAGCATTTT. This sequence joins TRBV28 and TRBJ1-5; D is ambiguous. The V end was cut by 3 bases, the J end by 1 base, with 13 bases between. Per the germline V gene, CDR1 is MDHEN and CDR2 is SYDVKM. This CDR3 has 16 residues.

This clonotype has only one observation. V usage is TRBV9 and J usage is TRBJ2-7, with 7 positions matching TRBD2. This CDR3 region has 15 residues. CDR1 and CDR2 (germline): SGDLS, YYNGEE. After removal of 2 bases from V and 0 bases from J, the junction contained 5 bases not matched to a gene. CDR3 region: CASSVRAGVSYEQYF. The CDR3 DNA reads TGTGCCAGCAGCGTTCGTGCGGGAGTCTCCTACGAGCAGTACTTC.

CDR3 residues: CASSQNAGPGYEQYF. CDR3 DNA sequence: TGTGCCAGCAGCCAAAACGCGGGCCCAGGGTACGAGCAGTACTTC. V usage is TRBV7-6 and J usage is TRBJ2-7; D is tentatively TRBD1 or TRBD2 (5 bases each). CDR1 and CDR2 (germline): SGHVS, FNYEAQ. There are 15 residues in the CDR3. V was shortened by 5 bases and J by 4 bases, with 18 bases between the two germline ends.

Concerning this clonotype: Its ends do not fully match the called genes, so a read error is possible. The rearrangement joins TRBV6-2 or TRBV6-3 to TRBJ2-7, with TRBD2 matching 9 bases. The CDR3 loop spans 13 amino acids. In germline, CDR1 is MNHEY, CDR2 SVGEGT. CDR3 region: CTSWTSANYEQYF. The CDR3 DNA sequence: TGTACCAGCTGGACTAGCGCGAACTACGAGCAGTACTTC.

There are a few counts of this clonotype. This chain connects TRBV4-1 to TRBJ2-1; D possibly corresponds to TRBD2 (6 bases). Looked up from germline, CDR1 is MGHRA and CDR2 is YSYEKL. Trimming stripped 0 bases from V and 3 bases from J, with 12 bases between. This CDR3 has 16 residues. DNA for the CDR3: TGCGCCAGCAGCCAAGATTGGGGGGACGGCTACAATGAGCAGTTCTTC. Translated: CASSQDWGDGYNEQFF.

This clonotype has a handful of counts. The chain uses TRBV12-3 or TRBV12-4 and TRBJ2-5; D not resolved. This CDR3 region has 13 residues. V was pared by 4 bases and J by 3 bases, with 9 bases between. CDR3 sequence (DNA): TGTGCCAGCAGTTGGGCCAGAAAAGAGACCCAGTACTTC. This codes for CASSWARKETQYF.

The V gene is TRBV25-1, the J gene TRBJ1-6; D call uncertain. CDR3 length equals 14 residues. The ends were cut back, 4 bases at V and 8 bases at J, with 12 bases in the middle. Germline values: CDR1 MGHDK, CDR2 SYGVNS. As DNA, the CDR3 is TGTGCCAGCAGTGTAAGGGATCGATATTCACCCCTCCACTTT. This codes for CASSVRDRYSPLHF.

On this clonotype: A much larger clone is a single base away; this may be a read error. This sequence joins TRBV9 and TRBJ2-7, with D unresolved. This CDR3 region has 14 residues. Germline V gene lookup returns CDR1 SGDLS and CDR2 YYNGEE. V lost 0 bases and J 2 bases, leaving 9 bases between the germline ends. In nucleotides, the CDR3 is TGTGCCAGCAGCGTAGACCATGGGACCTACGAGCAGTACTTC. Its translation is CASSVDHGTYEQYF.

The chain has TRBV7-9 and TRBJ2-7; 8 nucleotides match TRBD2. The CDR3 is 14 residues long. V trimming: 6 bases; J trimming: 7 bases; junction bases outside the gene matches: 11. CDR1 and CDR2 (germline): SEHNR, FQNEAQ (reference sequence). As DNA, the CDR3 is TGTGCCAGCAGTTATCCGGGGGGGCCGGAAGAGCAGTACTTC. Protein sequence: CASSYPGGPEEQYF. The whole variable domain, remainder taken from reference TRBV7-9 and TRBJ2-7, is DTGVSQNPRHKITKRGQNVTFRCDPISEHNRLYWYRQTLGQGPEFLTYFQNEAQLEKSRLLSDRFSAERPKGSFSTLEIQRTEQGDSAMYLCASSYPGGPEEQYFGPGTRLTVT.

This clonotype was recorded many times. The rearrangement uses TRBV12-3 or TRBV12-4 and TRBJ2-1, with 7 positions matching TRBD1. The CDR3 totals 16 residues. Unmatched junction bases numbered 13, after V lost 7 bases and J lost 4 bases. The CDR3 here is CASTQVGPQGYNEQFF. In DNA, the CDR3 is TGTGCCAGCACCCAAGTTGGACCACAGGGGTACAATGAGCAGTTCTTC.

This clonotype was recorded many times. This chain joins TRBV20-1 and TRBJ2-2, with TRBD2 as a possible D gene (6 bases). This CDR3 has 12 amino acids. CDR1 and CDR2 from the germline V gene are DFQATT and SNEGSKA (reference sequence). Trimming left V 4 bases short and J 6 bases short, with 9 bases between. The DNA for the CDR3 is TGCAGTGCTACCAGGGACTCCGGGGAGCTGTTTTTT. Amino acids: CSATRDSGELFF.

V gene TRBV12-3 or TRBV12-4 combines with J gene TRBJ2-7; D is ambiguous. The CDR3 contains 13 residues. V dropped 5 bases and J dropped 4 bases, with 12 bases sitting between them. CDR3 DNA sequence: TGTGCCAGCAGTATAGGACGGTTATACGAGCAGTACTTC. As protein: CASSIGRLYEQYF.